The 27 T cell receptor beta chains presented below share a single source sample, sequenced in a study of CD8+CD57+ T cells in acquired aplastic anemia. For CDR3 and TCR beta VDJ profiling, genomic DNA was the template used. Each CDR3 protein is one row after TCRdb ran MiXCR on the reads. The repertoire holds under 500,000 distinct CDR3 sequences, with approximately 32% as singletons. Sequencing involved patients with CD8+CD57+ cell expansion previously shown by flow cytometry. The source material was sorted CD4+, CD8+, or CD8+CD57+ T cells (not recorded which) from PBMCs. These receptors were taken from a human donor with aplastic anemia.

The chain links TRBV28 to TRBJ2-7, with 11 positions matching TRBD1. V shed 1 base, J shed 0 bases, and the junction held 2 bases outside the gene matches. Germline V gene data show CDR1 as MDHEN and CDR2 as SYDVKM. This CDR3 comprises 16 residues. The CDR3 region is CASSLFGTGGSYEQYF. The CDR3, as DNA: TGTGCCAGCAGTTTATTTGGGACAGGGGGCTCCTACGAGCAGTACTTC.

This clonotype was found a few times. The chain links TRBV11-1 to TRBJ1-4, with D uncertain. This CDR3 comprises 17 residues. Germline lookup yields CDR1 SGHAT and CDR2 FQDESV (reference sequence). V was clipped by 0 bases and J by 5 bases, with 16 bases between them. CDR3 loop: CASSLALGMGENEKLFF. The DNA of the CDR3 is TGTGCCAGCAGCTTAGCGCTGGGGATGGGAGAGAATGAAAAACTGTTTTTT. Full variable domain (missing parts from reference TRBV11-1 and TRBJ1-4): EAEVAQSPRYKITEKSQAVAFWCDPISGHATLYWYRQILGQGPELLVQFQDESVVDDSQLPKDRFSAERLKGVDSTLKIQPAELGDSAMYLCASSLALGMGENEKLFFGSGTQLSVL.

This clonotype turned up a few times. The V gene is TRBV5-6, the J gene TRBJ1-5; D is possibly TRBD1 (5 bases). The V gene lost 0 bases and the J gene lost 6 bases, with 10 bases spanning the gap. Per germline, CDR1 SGHDT and CDR2 YYEEEE. The CDR3 spans 14 residues. The CDR3 sequence: CASSLGRGGQPQHF. The CDR3 DNA follows: TGTGCCAGCAGCTTGGGACGGGGCGGTCAGCCCCAGCATTTT.

This chain joins TRBV5-1 and TRBJ1-1; D possibly corresponds to TRBD1 (6 bases). The CDR3 runs to 14 residues. The germline V gene has CDR1 SGHRS and CDR2 YFSETQ. V lost 4 bases to trimming and J lost 3 bases, with 13 bases between them. The CDR3 region has the DNA TGCGCCAGCAGCATCACAGGGAGAGACACTGAAGCTTTCTTT. Residues: CASSITGRDTEAFF. Variable domain in full (rest from reference TRBV5-1 and TRBJ1-1): KAGVTQTPRYLIKTRGQQVTLSCSPISGHRSVSWYQQTPGQGLQFLFEYFSETQRNKGNFPGRFSGRQFSNSRSEMNVSTLELGDSALYLCASSITGRDTEAFFGQGTRLTVV.

In its sample, this clonotype was seen a few times. This chain uses TRBV4-1 with TRBJ2-5; perhaps TRBD1 as D (6 bases). V dropped 1 base and J dropped 3 bases, with 15 bases sitting between them. There are 16 residues in the CDR3. Germline-derived CDR1 and CDR2 are MGHRA and YSYEKL. The CDR3: CASSQVQGIAEETQYF. The CDR3 DNA follows: TGCGCCAGCAGCCAAGTGCAGGGGATAGCAGAAGAGACCCAGTACTTC.

Only a few counts were recorded for this clonotype. V and J are TRBV7-3 and TRBJ2-5; 11 positions match TRBD1. Germline V CDR1 and CDR2: SGHTA, FQGTGA. The CDR3 sequence is 16 residues long. With 5 bases clipped from V and 1 base from J, the junction kept 6 bases outside the gene matches. DNA for the CDR3: TGTGCCAGCAGCCCCCGGACAGGGGGCGGCCAAGAGACCCAGTACTTC. This encodes CASSPRTGGGQETQYF.

This clonotype is a singleton in its sample. The chain uses TRBV19 and TRBJ1-5, with 10 bases aligning to TRBD1. The CDR3 contains 15 residues. In germline, CDR1 is LNHDA, CDR2 SQIVND (reference sequence). Trimming removed 9 bases from V and 4 bases from J; junction bases left unmatched: 9. CDR3 sequence (DNA): TGTGCCAGCAGCGCTGGGACAGGGGAGAATCAGCCCCAGCATTTT. Translated, it gives CASSAGTGENQPQHF.

In regard to this clonotype: A much larger clonotype is one base distant, so this may be a read error. This chain uses TRBV7-9 with TRBJ1-1; no clear D gene. Germline lookup yields CDR1 SEHNR and CDR2 FQNEAQ (reference sequence). CDR3 length equals 12 residues. The CDR3 protein is CASSQTNTEASF. Here the CDR3 DNA reads TGTGCCAGCAGCCAGACGAACACTGAAGCTTCCTTT.

This clonotype was observed at least ten times. This rearrangement joins TRBV5-6 to TRBJ1-1; D call uncertain. This CDR3 comprises 12 residues. V was clipped by 2 bases and J by 0 bases, with 2 bases between them. The V gene's germline CDR1 is SGHDT and CDR2 YYEEEE. This CDR3 reads CASSLLNTEAFF. CDR3 nucleotide sequence: TGTGCCAGCAGCTTACTGAACACTGAAGCTTTCTTT.

This clonotype was counted many times. The chain combines TRBV7-3 with TRBJ2-1; D unclear. V was pared by 1 base and J by 5 bases, with 6 bases between. Germline values: CDR1 SGHTA, CDR2 FQGTGA. CDR3 length: 13 amino acids. CDR3 coding DNA: TGTGCCAGCAGCTTAAGTCAGAACAATGAGCAGTTCTTC. The encoded protein is CASSLSQNNEQFF.

This chain joins TRBV12-3 or TRBV12-4 and TRBJ1-5, with D maybe TRBD1 (5 bases). This CDR3 is 15 amino acids long. V was cut by 4 bases and J by 1 base, with 11 bases left in between. The CDR3 reads CASSSYGGSNQPQHF. In nucleotides, the CDR3 is TGTGCCAGCAGTTCTTACGGGGGGAGCAATCAGCCCCAGCATTTT.

This clonotype appeared a few times. The J gene is TRBJ1-1, the V gene TRBV6-2 or TRBV6-3; TRBD1 matches at 11 bases. The CDR3 length is 15 residues. Trimming removed 5 bases from V and 6 bases from J; junction bases left unmatched: 8. The germline CDR1 and CDR2 sequences are MNHEY and SVGEGT. The CDR3 nucleotides read TGTGCCAGCAGTCCCTGGGACAGGGGGGTTGCTGAAGCTTTCTTT. Protein sequence: CASSPWDRGVAEAFF.

The chain has TRBV29-1 and TRBJ2-3, with D possibly being TRBD1 or TRBD2 (5 bases each). The ends were cut back, 4 bases at V and 1 base at J, with 12 bases in the middle. The CDR3 length is 14 residues. CDR1 and CDR2 from the germline V gene are SQVTM and ANQGSEA. The CDR3 region has the DNA TGCAGCGTTGTGTTGTGGGACGGCACAGATACGCAGTATTTT. Translating it yields CSVVLWDGTDTQYF.

This chain connects TRBV28 to TRBJ2-7; D is undetermined. The germline CDR1 and CDR2 sequences are MDHEN and SYDVKM. V lost 2 bases and J lost 2, with 10 bases in between. The CDR3 covers 14 residues. Here the CDR3 DNA reads TGTGCCAGCAGTTTACGGCGGTCACCCTACGAGCAGTACTTC. Amino acid sequence: CASSLRRSPYEQYF.

Only a few counts were recorded for this clonotype. This chain links TRBV5-4 with TRBJ2-7; TRBD1 matches at 7 bases. The V gene's germline CDR1 is SGHNT and CDR2 YYREEE (reference sequence). Germline trimming cut 1 base from V and 6 bases from J; bases unmatched to any gene: 16. The CDR3 covers 17 residues. The CDR3 DNA sequence: TGTGCCAGCAGCTTGCACCGGTTTGGACAGGTTGAGCCCGAGCAGTACTTC. Its protein is CASSLHRFGQVEPEQYF.

This clonotype was observed many times. This chain uses TRBV10-3 with TRBJ2-7; D gene uncertain. V dropped 6 bases and J dropped 6 bases, with 12 bases sitting between them. The CDR3 runs 12 residues. Germline CDR1 reads ENHRY; CDR2 reads SYGVKD. CDR3 coding DNA: TGTGCCATCAGCCGGAACCACGCCGAGCAGTACTTC. Translating it yields CAISRNHAEQYF.

J is TRBJ1-4 and V is TRBV4-2, with 8 bases lining up with TRBD1. In germline, CDR1 is LGHNA, CDR2 YNFKEQ. V was clipped by 3 bases and J by 6 bases; unmatched bases: 9. CDR3 length: 16 residues. CDR3 amino acids: CASSHLQGAGDEKLFF. The CDR3 bases are TGTGCCAGCAGCCACCTCCAGGGGGCTGGGGATGAAAAACTGTTTTTT.

V gene TRBV20-1 combines with J gene TRBJ2-7; no reliable D call. The V gene's germline CDR1 is DFQATT and CDR2 SNEGSKA (reference sequence). This CDR3 spans 13 amino acids. V was cut by 2 bases and J by 3 bases, with 11 bases left in between. CDR3 nucleotide sequence: TGCAGTGCTAGAAGGTGGACGGACTACGAGCAGTACTTC. It is translated as CSARRWTDYEQYF.

In this sample, this clonotype turned up many times. The V call is TRBV12-3 or TRBV12-4, the J call TRBJ2-6, with D possibly being TRBD2 (6 bases). V lost 3 bases to trimming and J lost 3 bases, with 6 bases between them. This CDR3 comprises 14 residues. The CDR3: CASSFGGGANVLTF. CDR3 nucleotide sequence: TGTGCCAGCAGTTTCGGGGGTGGGGCCAACGTCCTGACTTTC.

Of note for this clonotype: A much larger clone lies one base from this, so it may be a read error. The rearrangement joins TRBV6-1 to TRBJ1-2; 7 bases are shared with TRBD1. V trimming: 4 bases; J trimming: 3 bases; junction bases outside the gene matches: 5. Germline V CDR1 and CDR2: MNHNS, SASEGT. The CDR3 sequence is 14 residues long. The CDR3, as DNA: TGTGCCAGCAGTGTACAGGGGCGCCACTATGGCTACACCTTC. Amino acid sequence: CASSVQGRHYGYTF.

This clonotype was counted at least ten times. This rearrangement joins TRBV20-1 to TRBJ2-7, with D maybe TRBD1 (5 bases). Germline V gives CDR1 DFQATT, CDR2 SNEGSKA (reference sequence). This CDR3 comprises 14 residues. The V end was cut by 7 bases, the J end by 2 bases, with 18 bases between. The CDR3 sequence is CSGTTEATTYEQYF. Written as DNA, the CDR3 is TGCAGTGGCACGACAGAAGCTACCACCTACGAGCAGTACTTC.

V is TRBV7-9 and J is TRBJ2-3, with TRBD2 matching 8 bases. Per the germline V gene, CDR1 is SEHNR and CDR2 is FQNEAQ (reference sequence). The J segment lost 10 bases and the V segment lost 5 bases, leaving 5 bases of the junction unmatched. The CDR3 runs 12 residues. CDR3 in amino acids: CASSLEAGAQYF. The DNA of the CDR3 is TGTGCCAGCAGCCTTGAAGCGGGAGCGCAGTATTTT.

This clonotype was seen ten or more times. The rearrangement joins TRBV7-2 to TRBJ1-6; weak D call: TRBD1 (6 bases). Trimming removed 6 bases at V and 8 bases at J, with 14 bases between. The V gene's germline CDR1 is SGHTA and CDR2 FQGNSA. This CDR3 region has 14 residues. The CDR3 loop is CASSKQGFDSPLHF. Here the CDR3 DNA reads TGTGCCAGCAGTAAACAGGGATTTGATTCACCCCTCCACTTT.

This clonotype was recorded many times. The genes are TRBV19 and TRBJ1-1, with D unclear. Germline CDR1 is LNHDA and CDR2 is SQIVND (reference sequence). This CDR3 spans 12 amino acids. V was pared by 7 bases and J by 0 bases, with 6 bases between. The CDR3, as DNA: TGTGCCAGTAAACGGTTGAACACTGAAGCTTTCTTT. Protein sequence: CASKRLNTEAFF.

J is TRBJ2-5 and V is TRBV3-1; D is perhaps TRBD1 or TRBD2 (5 bases each). The CDR3 sequence is 13 residues long. V was shortened by 0 bases and J by 5 bases, with 7 bases between the two germline ends. Germline values: CDR1 LGHDT, CDR2 YNNKEL (reference sequence). The CDR3 region is CASSQDGTETQYF. CDR3 DNA sequence: TGTGCCAGCAGCCAAGATGGGACGGAGACCCAGTACTTC.

This clonotype was seen a few times. The chain uses TRBV6-1 and TRBJ2-7; maybe TRBD2 (7 bases). The ends were cut back, 5 bases at V and 1 base at J, with 12 bases in the middle. CDR3 length: 14 amino acids. Germline CDR1 reads MNHNS; CDR2 reads SASEGT. CDR3 sequence: CASSQQGGSYEQYF. CDR3 DNA: TGTGCCAGCAGTCAACAGGGAGGGTCCTACGAGCAGTACTTC.

This clonotype came up many times. This chain uses TRBV2 with TRBJ2-3; a weak D match, TRBD1 (6 bases). Trimming pared 3 bases from V and 4 bases from J, leaving 14 bases between. This CDR3 comprises 15 residues. Germline V CDR1 and CDR2: SNHLY, FYNNEI. CDR3 in DNA: TGTGCCAGCAGTGAGGGGATGGGGGCTGCAGATACGCAGTATTTT. Protein sequence: CASSEGMGAADTQYF.